The clone carrying this TCR beta chain was detected only a few times. Its antigen is not identified. Combining a sample-barcoded 5' primer with a J-beta primer mix, a second PCR ran for roughly 7 to 12 cycles. From the 5' RACE reads, TCRdb called clonotypes with MiXCR, one entry per CDR3 protein. The data show 700,000 to 950,000 distinct CDR3 sequences, more than 40% seen once. The data were obtained in a study of blood T cells in healthy people across ages. Study-level points and caveats: Because sorting was not performed, PBMCs prevented conclusive naive versus antigen-experienced comparison.

Donors gave roughly 9.1 milliliters of peripheral blood apiece. Isolation of PBMCs gave at least 7 million cells per sample. Trimming removed 5 bases from V and 5 bases from J; junction bases left unmatched: 18. The CDR3 extends over 18 amino acids. Germline V lookup: CDR1 DFQATT, CDR2 SNEGSKA (reference sequence). The chain combines TRBV20-1 with TRBJ2-5; 12 nucleotides line up with TRBD2. The sequence derives from a woman aged 55-75 years in good health. The sample taken for sequencing was blood. CDR3 residues: CSASYMPLAGGFGETQYF. CDR3 nucleotide sequence: TGCAGTGCTTCTTACATGCCCCTAGCGGGAGGGTTCGGGGAGACCCAGTACTTC.